The clone carrying this T cell receptor beta chain appeared once. What it recognizes is unknown. Primers: 60 Vbeta forward and 13 Jbeta reverse. Only in-frame clones appear in the TCRdb table, and some are missing; sequencing was by immunoSEQ multiplex PCR. The repertoire consists of some 180,000 clones, with 80% occurring once and the leading ten covering under 2%. Germline assignment: CDR1 SNHLY and CDR2 FYNNEI. The CDR3 has 14 amino acids. V lost 5 bases and J lost 3, with 14 bases in between. These data belong to a study of cytomegalovirus exposure and HLA in healthy donors. Whole-study results and caveats: Later findings reportedly placed an Asian-associated ancestry cluster below the approximately 620-donor mean for N-insertions. TCR beta sequences reportedly predicted most subjects' HLA-A and HLA-B alleles accurately.

The chain is built from TRBV2 and TRBJ2-7; a possible D gene is TRBD1 (6 bases). The TCR comes from a woman in her 30s in good health and CMV-seronegative. Input material: PBMCs. The CDR3 protein is CASSPQGFGYEQYF. The CDR3 coding sequence is TGTGCCAGCAGTCCACAGGGTTTCGGCTACGAGCAGTACTTC.